A single sample gave rise to the 14 T cell receptor beta chains below, sequenced in a study of blood T cell repertoires in COVID-19. Here immunoSEQ multiplex PCR was the method, and the copy in TCRdb shows in-frame clones only, minus some. Counted here are 200,000 or so clones, around 77% occurring once; the ten biggest clones make up around 15%. The source material was peripheral blood. These receptors were collected from a man aged 55-75 years with active or convalescent COVID-19.

CDR3 nucleotides: TGCAGCGCCCCCGGCGGGGTGGATACGCAGTATTTT. Protein sequence: CSAPGGVDTQYF. The chain has TRBV29-1 and TRBJ2-3; the D gene is possibly TRBD2 (6 bases). With 7 bases removed from V and 6 bases from J, the gap between germline ends came to 14 bases. Germline V CDR1 and CDR2: SQVTM, ANQGSEA. The CDR3 is 12 amino acids.

J is TRBJ1-1 and V is TRBV6-4, with 8 bases matching TRBD1. The CDR3 loop spans 14 amino acids. Unmatched junction bases numbered 6, after V lost 5 bases and J lost 4 bases. Germline lookup yields CDR1 MRHNA and CDR2 SNTAGT. The CDR3 sequence: CASSPGGEPTEAFF. The CDR3 nucleotides read TGTGCCAGCAGTCCAGGGGGCGAACCCACTGAAGCTTTCTTT.

This clone was seen a handful of times. The CDR3 DNA reads TGTGCCAGCTCTCGAGGGAATGAAAAACTGTTTTTT. Translation gives CASSRGNEKLFF. The chain links TRBV18 to TRBJ1-4; D ambiguous. The CDR3 is made up of 12 amino acids. Germline V gene data show CDR1 as KGHSH and CDR2 as LQKENI. Trimming removed 6 bases at V and 5 bases at J, with 7 bases between.

CDR3 sequence (DNA): TGTGCCAGCAGCGTGGACGAGGGCGAGCAGTACTTC. Translating gives CASSVDEGEQYF. V gene TRBV9 combines with J gene TRBJ2-7, with a tentative D call TRBD2 (5 bases). The CDR3 is 12 residues long. The germline CDR1 and CDR2 sequences are SGDLS and YYNGEE. The germline V and J ends were trimmed by 2 bases and 6 bases, with 9 bases remaining between them.

The V call is TRBV5-4, the J call TRBJ2-7, with TRBD2 matching 10 bases. V dropped 4 bases and J dropped 5; count of bases not matched to a gene: 15. Germline-derived CDR1 and CDR2 are SGHNT and YYREEE (reference sequence). The CDR3 consists of 17 residues. CDR3 nucleotides: TGTGCCAGCAGCCCCCGGACGAGCGGGAGGGCCCTGGACGAGCAGTACTTC. Its translation: CASSPRTSGRALDEQYF.

The rearrangement uses TRBV9 and TRBJ2-7, with D tentatively TRBD1 (5 bases). Trimming stripped 0 bases from V and 1 base from J, with 5 bases between. The germline gives CDR1 SGDLS, CDR2 YYNGEE. The CDR3 is 13 residues long. CDR3 sequence: CASSVGQSYEQYF. The CDR3 bases are TGTGCCAGCAGCGTAGGACAGTCCTACGAGCAGTACTTC.

The J gene is TRBJ2-1, the V gene TRBV9, with D perhaps matching TRBD1 (6 bases). Germline lookup yields CDR1 SGDLS and CDR2 YYNGEE. The CDR3 is made up of 16 amino acids. V was cut by 0 bases and J by 5 bases, with 15 bases left in between. DNA for the CDR3: TGTGCCAGCAGCGTAGCTGTGACGGCAGGGGACAATGAGCAGTTCTTC. Residues: CASSVAVTAGDNEQFF.

This clone was seen a few times. J is TRBJ2-1 and V is TRBV14, with 7 bases identical to TRBD2. This CDR3 comprises 14 residues. Losses at the gene ends were 5 bases for V and 4 bases for J; bases not matched to a gene: 5. Germline assignment: CDR1 SGHDN and CDR2 FVKESK. The CDR3 sequence is CASSASGAYNEQFF. The CDR3 nucleotides read TGTGCCAGCAGCGCGAGCGGGGCGTACAATGAGCAGTTCTTC.

The CDR3, as DNA: TGTGCCAGCAGTAGAACCGGGAGCTGGAGCTCCTATAATTCACCCCTCCACTTT. Protein sequence: CASSRTGSWSSYNSPLHF. The rearrangement links TRBV6-2 or TRBV6-3 to TRBJ1-6; no reliable D call. The CDR3 loop spans 18 amino acids. Trimming shortened V by 5 bases and J by 0 bases, and 17 bases separated the two germline ends. Germline V CDR1 and CDR2: MNHEY, SVGEGT.

In its sample, this clone was seen a few times. The CDR3 coding sequence is TGTGCCAGCAGCAGACAGGGGGCGAGGGACGAGCAGTACTTC. This gives the protein CASSRQGARDEQYF. The chain joins TRBV6-5 to TRBJ2-7, with TRBD1 identical over 10 bases. J gave up 5 bases and V 6 bases, and 7 bases lay outside the gene matches. This CDR3 has 14 residues. Germline CDR1 reads MNHEY; CDR2 reads SVGAGI.

The chain recombines TRBV4-1 with TRBJ2-7, with D tentatively TRBD2 (6 bases). Germline V gene lookup returns CDR1 MGHRA and CDR2 YSYEKL. V was trimmed by 1 base and J by 0 bases, leaving 22 bases between them. CDR3 length: 19 amino acids. The CDR3 reads CASSQGGGAGPLSSYEQYF. In nucleotides, the CDR3 is TGCGCCAGCAGCCAAGGTGGCGGGGCCGGGCCTTTAAGCTCCTACGAGCAGTACTTC.

This chain connects TRBV9 to TRBJ2-5; tentatively, D is TRBD2 (5 bases). The CDR3 extends over 15 amino acids. Between the trimmed V and J ends, which lost 3 bases and 0 bases, there was a span of 12 bases. Germline V gene data show CDR1 as SGDLS and CDR2 as YYNGEE. The CDR3: CASSARTSYQETQYF. The DNA for the CDR3 is TGTGCCAGCAGCGCCCGGACTTCGTACCAAGAGACCCAGTACTTC.

Comments on this clone: The same CDR3 is also encoded by other DNA sequences in this sample. The chain's CDR3 is CASSLDGDTQYF. The CDR3 DNA reads TGTGCCAGCAGCTTGGACGGAGATACGCAGTATTTT. V usage is TRBV5-5 and J usage is TRBJ2-3; no clear D. The V gene's germline CDR1 is SGHKS and CDR2 YYEKEE (reference sequence). V was shortened by 0 bases and J by 5 bases, with 4 bases between the two germline ends. CDR3 length: 12 residues.

This chain links TRBV27 with TRBJ1-1, with a weak D call TRBD1 (6 bases). CDR3 length: 13 amino acids. Trimming shortened V by 8 bases and J by 1 base, and 11 bases separated the two germline ends. Germline assignment: CDR1 MNHEY and CDR2 SMNVEV (reference sequence). Written as DNA, the CDR3 is TGTGCCAGCGGGTTGACAGGGAACACTGAAGCTTTCTTT. Translated: CASGLTGNTEAFF.